This T cell receptor beta chain was documented in a study of STAT5B mutations in CD4+ large granular lymphocyte leukemia. Study-level results: Main leukemic clonotypes were patient-specific, but roughly 26% appeared at low frequency elsewhere.

To note about this clone: Its antigen is as yet unknown.

The assay was run at survey level. Using immunoSEQ multiplex PCR, the repertoire was profiled, and TCRdb retains in-frame clones only, with some absent. The table shows about 30,000 clones, with around 85% occurring only once. This clonotype originated in a human donor in good health. The sample consisted of CD4+ T cells from blood buffy coats.

The CDR3 DNA follows: TGTGCCAGCACCCCGACCGGGACTAGCGGGGGCGAGCAGTACTTC. This encodes CASTPTGTSGGEQYF. The chain joins TRBV7-9 to TRBJ2-7, with TRBD2 identical over 14 bases. The CDR3 consists of 15 residues. The germline V gene encodes CDR1 SEHNR and CDR2 FQNEAQ (reference sequence). The ends lost 7 bases at V and 6 bases at J; junction bases unmatched: 8.